This TCR beta chain originates from a study of T cell repertoires in cytomegalovirus infection. As for the study in general: Public TCR beta signatures indicated both CMV infection and matching HLA type.

General study results and limits: The ex vivo response showed dominance by HLA-C-restricted CMV-specific TCR beta clonotypes. The cumulative frequency of public TCR beta families distinguished individuals who carried CMV together with the relevant HLA.

TCRdb reprocessed the reads via MiXCR and lists one record per CDR3 protein. The sample lists nearly 550,000 distinct CDR3 sequences, approximately 17% occurring once. This clonotype has ten or more counts. Its antigen remains unknown. Trimming took off 4 bases at V and 6 bases at J, with 18 bases between the two ends. Germline CDR1 reads GTSNPN; CDR2 reads SVGIG (reference sequence). The CDR3 runs to 15 residues. The chain carries TRBV30 and TRBJ1-4; D not resolved. This receptor was taken from a human donor in good health (CMV status not recorded). Some clones in this sample may be carry-over from other donors' samples. Sequenced: CD8+ T cells from PBMCs. CDR3 region: CAWTPGGRAYEKLFF. DNA of the CDR3: TGTGCCTGGACCCCGGGCGGCCGGGCGTATGAAAAACTGTTTTTT.